The source of this T cell receptor (beta chain) is a study of blood T cell repertoires in COVID-19. Study overall: Collection of acute and convalescent COVID-19 samples took place in the United States, Italy and Spain.

Clones were read by immunoSEQ multiplex PCR, and TCRdb kept only the in-frame ones, dropping some. The data show some 250,000 clones, around 83% seen once. What was sequenced was peripheral blood. This receptor was taken from a woman aged 60 to 75 with active or convalescent COVID-19.

The CDR3 bases are TGTGCCAGCAGCCGGACGACGGGGAGTTATAATTCACCCCTCCACTTT. This encodes CASSRTTGSYNSPLHF. This chain links TRBV3-1 (or the pseudogene TRBV3-2) with TRBJ1-6, with D unresolved. CDR3 length equals 16 residues. Germline lookup yields CDR1 LGHDT and CDR2 YNNKEL (reference sequence). V was cut by 4 bases and J by 4 bases, with 14 bases left in between.